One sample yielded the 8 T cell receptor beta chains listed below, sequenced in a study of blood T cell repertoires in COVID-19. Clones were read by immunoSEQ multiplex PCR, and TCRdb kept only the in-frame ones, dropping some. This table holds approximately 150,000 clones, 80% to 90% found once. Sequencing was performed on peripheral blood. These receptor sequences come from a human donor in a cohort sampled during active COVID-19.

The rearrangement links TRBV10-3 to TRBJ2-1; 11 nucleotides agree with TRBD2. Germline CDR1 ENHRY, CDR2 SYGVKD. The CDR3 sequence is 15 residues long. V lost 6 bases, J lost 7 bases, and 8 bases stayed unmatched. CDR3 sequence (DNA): TGTGCCATCAGCCTCCCTAGCGGGGGGTCTAATGAGCAGTTCTTC. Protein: CAISLPSGGSNEQFF.

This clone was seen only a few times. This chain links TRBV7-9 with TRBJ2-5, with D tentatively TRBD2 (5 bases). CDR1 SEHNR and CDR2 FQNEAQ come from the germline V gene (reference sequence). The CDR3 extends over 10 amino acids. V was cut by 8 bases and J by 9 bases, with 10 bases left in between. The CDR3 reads CASGLAAQYF. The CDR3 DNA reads TGTGCCAGCGGACTCGCGGCCCAGTACTTC.

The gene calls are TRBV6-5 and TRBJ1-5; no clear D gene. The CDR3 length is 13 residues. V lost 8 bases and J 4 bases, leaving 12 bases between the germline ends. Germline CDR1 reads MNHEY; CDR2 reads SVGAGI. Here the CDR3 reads CASEETMNQPQHF. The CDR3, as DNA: TGTGCCAGCGAAGAGACTATGAATCAGCCCCAGCATTTT.

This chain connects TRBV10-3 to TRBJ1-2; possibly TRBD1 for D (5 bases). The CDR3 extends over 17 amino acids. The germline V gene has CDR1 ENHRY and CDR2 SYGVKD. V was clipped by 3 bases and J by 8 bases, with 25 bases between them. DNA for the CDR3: TGTGCCATCAGTGACCCTGATCTCGTAACGGGGGTCGAGGGCTACACCTTC. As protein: CAISDPDLVTGVEGYTF.

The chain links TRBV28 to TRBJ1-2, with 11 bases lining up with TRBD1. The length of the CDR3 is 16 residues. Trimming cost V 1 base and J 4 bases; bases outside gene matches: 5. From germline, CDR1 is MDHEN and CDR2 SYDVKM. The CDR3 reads CASSLYGDRGSYGYTF. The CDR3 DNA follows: TGTGCCAGCAGTTTATACGGGGACAGGGGGTCCTATGGCTACACCTTC.

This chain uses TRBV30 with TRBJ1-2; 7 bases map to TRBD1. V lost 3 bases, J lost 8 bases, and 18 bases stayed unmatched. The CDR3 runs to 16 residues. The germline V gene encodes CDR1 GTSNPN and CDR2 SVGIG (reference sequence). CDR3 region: CAWSPGTEVPRGGYTF. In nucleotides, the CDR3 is TGTGCCTGGAGCCCCGGGACAGAAGTACCCCGGGGAGGCTACACCTTC.

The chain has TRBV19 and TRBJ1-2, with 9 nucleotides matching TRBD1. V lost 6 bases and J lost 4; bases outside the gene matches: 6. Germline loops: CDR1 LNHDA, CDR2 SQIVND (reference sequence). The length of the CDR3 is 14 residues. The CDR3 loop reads CASSGDRVGYGYTF. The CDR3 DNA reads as TGTGCCAGTAGCGGGGACAGGGTGGGCTATGGCTACACCTTC.

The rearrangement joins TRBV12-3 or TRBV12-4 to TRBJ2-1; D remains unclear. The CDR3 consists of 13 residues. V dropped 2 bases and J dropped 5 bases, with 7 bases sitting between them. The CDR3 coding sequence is TGTGCCAGCAGTTTAAGTGAGGACAATGAGCAGTTCTTC. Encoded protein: CASSLSEDNEQFF.